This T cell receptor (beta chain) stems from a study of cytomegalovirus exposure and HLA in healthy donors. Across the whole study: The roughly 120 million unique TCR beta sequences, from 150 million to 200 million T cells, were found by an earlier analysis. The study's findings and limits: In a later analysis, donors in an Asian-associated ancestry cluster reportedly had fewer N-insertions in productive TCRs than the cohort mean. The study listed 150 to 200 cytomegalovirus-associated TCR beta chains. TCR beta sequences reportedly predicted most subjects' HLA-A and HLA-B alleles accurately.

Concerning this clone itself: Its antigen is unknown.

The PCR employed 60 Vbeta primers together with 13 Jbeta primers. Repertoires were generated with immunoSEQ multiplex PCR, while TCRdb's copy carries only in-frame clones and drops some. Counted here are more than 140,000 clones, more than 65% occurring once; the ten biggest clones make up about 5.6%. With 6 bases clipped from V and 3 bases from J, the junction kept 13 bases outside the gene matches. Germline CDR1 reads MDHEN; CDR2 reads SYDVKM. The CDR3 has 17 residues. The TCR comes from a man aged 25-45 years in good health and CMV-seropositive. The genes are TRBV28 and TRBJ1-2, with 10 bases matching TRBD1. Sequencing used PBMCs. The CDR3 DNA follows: TGTGCCAGCAGCAATATCTACCGGGGGACAGGGGACTATGGCTACACCTTC. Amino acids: CASSNIYRGTGDYGYTF.